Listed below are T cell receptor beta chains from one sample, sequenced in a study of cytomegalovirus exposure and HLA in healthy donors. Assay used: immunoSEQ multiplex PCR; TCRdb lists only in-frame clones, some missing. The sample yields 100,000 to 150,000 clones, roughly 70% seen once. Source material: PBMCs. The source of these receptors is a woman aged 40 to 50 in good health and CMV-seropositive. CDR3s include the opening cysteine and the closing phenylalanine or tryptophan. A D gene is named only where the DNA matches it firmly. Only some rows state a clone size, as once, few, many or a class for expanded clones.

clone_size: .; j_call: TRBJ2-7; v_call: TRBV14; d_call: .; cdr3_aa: CASSRGGLSYEQYF; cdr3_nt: TGTGCCAGCAGCCGTGGGGGCCTCTCCTACGAGCAGTACTTC
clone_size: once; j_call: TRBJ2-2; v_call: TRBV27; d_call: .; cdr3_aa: CASTEAGGTGELFF; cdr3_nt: TGTGCCAGCACGGAGGCAGGCGGCACCGGGGAGCTGTTTTTT
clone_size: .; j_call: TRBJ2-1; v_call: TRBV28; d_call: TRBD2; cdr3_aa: CASSSGLAGLKGEQFF; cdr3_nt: TGTGCCAGCAGTTCGGGACTAGCGGGGCTGAAGGGTGAGCAGTTCTTC
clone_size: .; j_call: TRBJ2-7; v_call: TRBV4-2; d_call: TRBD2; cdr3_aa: CASSRGLAGGDEQYF; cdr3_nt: TGTGCCAGCAGCCGTGGACTAGCGGGAGGTGACGAGCAGTACTTC
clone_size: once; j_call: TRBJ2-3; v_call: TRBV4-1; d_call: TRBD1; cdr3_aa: CASSQVRDRATDTQYF; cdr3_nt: TGCGCCAGCAGCCAAGTTAGGGACAGGGCCACAGATACGCAGTATTTT
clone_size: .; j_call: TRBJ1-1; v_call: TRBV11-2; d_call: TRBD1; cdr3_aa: CASSKDRVNTEAFF; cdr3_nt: TGTGCCAGCAGCAAGGACAGGGTGAACACTGAAGCTTTCTTT
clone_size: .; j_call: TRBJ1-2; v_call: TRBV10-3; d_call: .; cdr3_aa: CAIKGSFNYGYTF; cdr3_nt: TGTGCCATCAAGGGGTCCTTTAACTATGGCTACACCTTC
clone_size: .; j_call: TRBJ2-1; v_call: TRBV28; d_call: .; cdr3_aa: CASPRGRDEQFF; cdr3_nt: TGTGCCAGCCCCAGGGGCAGGGATGAGCAGTTCTTC
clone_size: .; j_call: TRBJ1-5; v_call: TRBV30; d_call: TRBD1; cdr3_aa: CAWSPDRGPTQPQHF; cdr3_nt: TGTGCCTGGAGCCCGGACAGGGGGCCTACTCAGCCCCAGCATTTT
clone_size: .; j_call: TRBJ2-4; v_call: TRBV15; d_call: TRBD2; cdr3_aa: CATSRDYSGGFTKNIQYF; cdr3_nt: TGTGCCACCAGCAGAGACTATAGCGGGGGTTTTACCAAAAACATTCAGTACTTC
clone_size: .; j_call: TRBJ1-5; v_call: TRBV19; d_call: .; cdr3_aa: CASRSRTGGNQPQHF; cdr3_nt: TGTGCCAGTAGGTCCAGGACGGGAGGCAATCAGCCCCAGCATTTT
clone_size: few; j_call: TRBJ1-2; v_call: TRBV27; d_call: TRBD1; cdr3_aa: CASSLSGQGRGYTF; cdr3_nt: TGTGCCAGCAGTTTATCCGGACAGGGCCGTGGCTACACCTTC
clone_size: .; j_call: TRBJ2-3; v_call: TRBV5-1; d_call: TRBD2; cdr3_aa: CASSLVPGLADTDTQYF; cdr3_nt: TGCGCCAGCAGCTTGGTCCCGGGACTAGCGGACACAGATACGCAGTATTTT
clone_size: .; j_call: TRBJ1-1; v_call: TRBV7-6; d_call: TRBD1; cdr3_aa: CASSRGQENTEAFF; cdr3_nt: TGTGCCAGCAGCAGGGGACAGGAGAACACTGAAGCTTTCTTT
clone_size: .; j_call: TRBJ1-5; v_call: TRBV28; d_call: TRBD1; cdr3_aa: CASSSPRQGINQPQHF; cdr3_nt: TGTGCCAGCAGTTCCCCTCGACAGGGTATCAATCAGCCCCAGCATTTT
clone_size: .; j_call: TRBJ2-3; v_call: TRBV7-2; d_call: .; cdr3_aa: CASSLAATSDTQYF; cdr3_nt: TGTGCCAGCAGCTTAGCAGCGACCTCAGATACGCAGTATTTT
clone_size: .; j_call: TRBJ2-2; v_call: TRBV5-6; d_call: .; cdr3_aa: CASSFFLQVNTGELFF; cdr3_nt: TGTGCCAGCAGCTTTTTTTTACAGGTTAACACCGGGGAGCTGTTTTTT
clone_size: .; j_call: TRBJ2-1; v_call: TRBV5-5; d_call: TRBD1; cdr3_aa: CASSSQGARDNEQFF; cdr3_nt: TGTGCCAGCAGCTCGCAGGGGGCTAGGGACAATGAGCAGTTCTTC
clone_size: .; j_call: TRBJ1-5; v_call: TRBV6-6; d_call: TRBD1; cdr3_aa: CASKGRTGAKQPQHF; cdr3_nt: TGTGCCAGCAAGGGCAGGACAGGGGCCAAACAGCCCCAGCATTTT
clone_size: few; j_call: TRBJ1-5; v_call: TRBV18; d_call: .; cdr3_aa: CASSPFSQGNQPQHF; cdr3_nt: TGTGCCAGCTCACCGTTTTCGCAGGGCAATCAGCCCCAGCATTTT
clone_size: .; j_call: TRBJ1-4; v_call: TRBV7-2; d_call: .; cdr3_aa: CASSPIQGPNEKLFF; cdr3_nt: TGTGCCAGCAGCCCAATACAGGGCCCTAATGAAAAACTGTTTTTT
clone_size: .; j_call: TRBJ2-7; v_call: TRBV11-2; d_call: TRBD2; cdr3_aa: CASSLATGGFEQYF; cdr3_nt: TGTGCCAGCAGCTTGGCTACGGGGGGATTCGAGCAGTACTTC
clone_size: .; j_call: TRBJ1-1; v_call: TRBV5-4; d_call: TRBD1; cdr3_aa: CASSGSGDRGYGAFF; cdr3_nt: TGTGCCAGCAGTGGGTCGGGAGACAGGGGCTACGGAGCTTTCTTT
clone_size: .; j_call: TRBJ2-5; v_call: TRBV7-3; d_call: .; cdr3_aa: CASGRGAGETQYF; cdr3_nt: TGTGCCAGCGGCCGGGGGGCGGGGGAGACCCAGTACTTC
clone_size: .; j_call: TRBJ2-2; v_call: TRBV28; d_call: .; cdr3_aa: CASSLSLTGRSGELFF; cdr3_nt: TGTGCCAGCAGTTTGTCCTTGACAGGGAGGTCCGGGGAGCTGTTTTTT
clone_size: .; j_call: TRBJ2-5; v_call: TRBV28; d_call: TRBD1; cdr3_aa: CASSWDREETQYF; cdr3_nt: TGTGCCAGCAGTTGGGACAGGGAAGAGACCCAGTACTTC
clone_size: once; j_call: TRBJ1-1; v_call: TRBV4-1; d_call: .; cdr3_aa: CASSQDRGGGLAEAFF; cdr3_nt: TGCGCCAGCAGCCAAGATAGGGGCGGGGGGCTAGCTGAAGCTTTCTTT
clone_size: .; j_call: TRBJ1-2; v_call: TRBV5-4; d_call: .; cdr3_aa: CASSLARDGYTF; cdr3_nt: TGTGCCAGCAGCTTGGCCAGGGATGGCTACACCTTC
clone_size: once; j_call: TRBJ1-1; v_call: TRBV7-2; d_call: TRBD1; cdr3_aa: CASSQDRRVDTEAFF; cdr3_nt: TGTGCCAGCAGCCAGGACAGGAGGGTAGACACTGAAGCTTTCTTT
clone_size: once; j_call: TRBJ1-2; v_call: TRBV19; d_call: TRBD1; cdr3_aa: CASSHKGRTGNTNYGYTF; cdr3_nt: TGTGCCAGTAGCCATAAGGGGAGGACAGGAAATACTAACTATGGCTACACCTTC
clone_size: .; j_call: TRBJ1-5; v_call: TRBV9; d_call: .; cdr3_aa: CASSVGGTRDQPQHF; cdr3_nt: TGTGCCAGCAGCGTAGGGGGGACAAGGGATCAGCCCCAGCATTTT
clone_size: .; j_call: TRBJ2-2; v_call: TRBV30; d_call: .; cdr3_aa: CAWSLHTGELFF; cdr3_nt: TGTGCCTGGAGTCTCCACACCGGGGAGCTGTTTTTT
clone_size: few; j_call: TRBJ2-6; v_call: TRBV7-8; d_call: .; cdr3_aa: CASSLSPSSGANVLTF; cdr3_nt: TGTGCCAGCAGCTTAAGTCCCAGCTCTGGGGCCAACGTCCTGACTTTC